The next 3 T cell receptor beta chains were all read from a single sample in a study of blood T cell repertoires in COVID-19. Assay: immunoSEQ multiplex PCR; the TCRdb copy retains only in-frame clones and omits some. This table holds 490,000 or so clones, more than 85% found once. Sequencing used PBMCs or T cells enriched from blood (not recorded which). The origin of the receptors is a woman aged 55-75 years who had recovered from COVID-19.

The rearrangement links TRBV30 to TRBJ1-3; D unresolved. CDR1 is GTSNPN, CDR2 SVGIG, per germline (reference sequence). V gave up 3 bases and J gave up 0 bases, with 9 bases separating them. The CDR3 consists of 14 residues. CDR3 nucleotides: TGTGCCTGGAGGCCAGGCTACTCTGGAAACACCATATATTTT. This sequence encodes CAWRPGYSGNTIYF. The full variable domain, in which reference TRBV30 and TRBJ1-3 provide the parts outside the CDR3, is SQTIHQWPATLVQPVGSPLSLECTVEGTSNPNLYWYRQAAGRGLQLLFYSVGIGQISSEVPQNLSASRPQDRQFILSSKKLLLSDSGFYLCAWRPGYSGNTIYFGEGSWLTVV.

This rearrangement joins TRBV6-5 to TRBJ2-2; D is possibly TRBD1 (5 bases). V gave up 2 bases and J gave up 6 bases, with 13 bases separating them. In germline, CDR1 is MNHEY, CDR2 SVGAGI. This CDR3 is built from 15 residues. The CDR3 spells CASSYGDSSAGELFF. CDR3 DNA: TGTGCCAGCAGTTACGGAGACAGTTCTGCCGGGGAGCTGTTTTTT.

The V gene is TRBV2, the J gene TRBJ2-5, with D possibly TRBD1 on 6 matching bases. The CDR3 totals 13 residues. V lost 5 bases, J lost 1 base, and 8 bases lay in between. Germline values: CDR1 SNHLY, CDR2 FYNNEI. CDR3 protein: CASSWDTQETQYF. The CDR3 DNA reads TGTGCCAGCAGTTGGGACACCCAAGAGACCCAGTACTTC.